One sample yielded the 9 T cell receptor beta chains listed below, sequenced in a study of blood T cell repertoires in COVID-19. Clones were sequenced by immunoSEQ multiplex PCR, and TCRdb holds only the in-frame ones, with some missing. The table has around 90,000 clones, around 85% seen once. Sample: peripheral blood. The receptors shown here come from a woman between 70 and 85 years old with active or convalescent COVID-19.

V is TRBV29-1 and J is TRBJ2-7; TRBD1 might be the D (6 bases). V shed 4 bases and J shed 2 bases, with 18 bases lying between them. The CDR3 extends over 15 amino acids. In germline, CDR1 is SQVTM, CDR2 ANQGSEA. Here the CDR3 reads CSVGFLGQYTYEQYF. The DNA for the CDR3 is TGCAGCGTTGGATTTCTCGGACAGTACACCTACGAGCAGTACTTC.

The chain combines TRBV2 with TRBJ2-7; 9 nucleotides line up with TRBD1. Trimming took 3 bases from V and 6 from J; bases not matched to a gene: 12. The CDR3 totals 16 residues. Germline V CDR1 and CDR2: SNHLY, FYNNEI. CDR3 loop: CASSDKIGTGLVEQYF. The CDR3 coding sequence is TGTGCCAGCAGTGACAAAATAGGGACAGGGTTGGTCGAGCAGTACTTC.

The rearrangement uses TRBV4-3 and TRBJ2-7; 10 nucleotides agree with TRBD2. V lost 0 bases to trimming and J lost 9 bases; unmatched junction nucleotides: 14. Germline lookup yields CDR1 LGHNA and CDR2 YSLEER. There are 17 residues in the CDR3. The DNA for the CDR3 is TGCGCCAGCAGCCAAGAAGCCCTAGTAGCGGGGGGCATGGGGCAGTACTTC. As protein: CASSQEALVAGGMGQYF.

The chain links TRBV3-1 (or the pseudogene TRBV3-2) to TRBJ2-7; no firm D call. Germline V CDR1 and CDR2: LGHDT, YNNKEL (reference sequence). Trimming shortened V by 4 bases and J by 5 bases, and 9 bases separated the two germline ends. The CDR3 spans 12 residues. The CDR3: CASSPPRDEQYF. The CDR3 DNA is TGTGCCAGCAGCCCCCCCCGAGACGAGCAGTACTTC.

This clone has only one observation. The chain combines TRBV29-1 with TRBJ1-2; 8 bases are shared with TRBD1. V was pared by 0 bases and J by 8 bases, with 8 bases of the junction left unmatched. The CDR3 covers 14 residues. CDR1 is SQVTM and CDR2 is ANQGSEA in the germline V gene. CDR3: CSVEDRDRIAGYTF. DNA of the CDR3: TGCAGCGTTGAAGATAGGGACAGGATAGCAGGCTACACCTTC. Together with reference TRBV29-1 and TRBJ1-2, the CDR3 gives the full variable domain: SAVISQKPSRDICQRGTSLTIQCQVDSQVTMMFWYRQQPGQSLTLIATANQGSEATYESGFVIDKFPISRPNLTFSTLTVSNMSPEDSSIYLCSVEDRDRIAGYTFGSGTRLTVV.

The chain couples TRBV29-1 to TRBJ2-3, with 9 bases that match TRBD2. CDR1 SQVTM and CDR2 ANQGSEA come from the germline V gene. Trimming cost V 4 bases and J 10 bases; bases outside gene matches: 15. This CDR3 contains 15 residues. CDR3 nucleotides: TGCAGCGTTGTGTCGTCTCGCGGGGGGGATAAATCGCAGTATTTT. As protein: CSVVSSRGGDKSQYF.

This clone appeared once. V usage is TRBV4-1 and J usage is TRBJ2-1, with D perhaps TRBD2 (5 bases). Germline CDR1 and CDR2: MGHRA and YSYEKL. The CDR3 sequence is 19 residues long. Deletions cut 3 bases from V and 0 bases from J, with 21 bases between. CDR3 region: CASSQIPARTGTSYNEQFF. In DNA, the CDR3 is TGCGCCAGCAGCCAGATCCCCGCTCGGACGGGAACCTCCTACAATGAGCAGTTCTTC.

V is TRBV7-9 and J is TRBJ1-2; D is uncertain. This CDR3 spans 14 amino acids. Trimming removed 1 base from V and 7 bases from J, with 13 bases in between. CDR1 and CDR2 from the germline V gene are SEHNR and FQNEAQ (reference sequence). The CDR3 loop reads CASSLEFERSGYTF. DNA of the CDR3: TGTGCCAGCAGCTTAGAATTCGAACGGTCTGGCTACACCTTC. Variable domain in full (rest from reference TRBV7-9 and TRBJ1-2): DTGVSQNPRHKITKRGQNVTFRCDPISEHNRLYWYRQTLGQGPEFLTYFQNEAQLEKSRLLSDRFSAERPKGSFSTLEIQRTEQGDSAMYLCASSLEFERSGYTFGSGTRLTVV.

The genes are TRBV5-1 and TRBJ1-2, with 8 bases that match TRBD1. CDR3 length equals 15 residues. Per germline, CDR1 SGHRS and CDR2 YFSETQ. Unmatched junction bases numbered 7, after V lost 4 bases and J lost 2 bases. CDR3 DNA sequence: TGCGCCAGCAGCCCATCGACAGGGGCCAACTATGGCTACACCTTC. Its translation is CASSPSTGANYGYTF.